Here is one TCR beta chain with its context. Its antigen is as yet unknown. This sample was taken from a study of cytomegalovirus exposure and HLA in healthy donors. Across the study: Within an early data release were 80 million to 90 million unique TCRs drawn from HLA-typed donors.

Regarding the study as a whole: Most TCR beta V segments were productive about 87% or about 30% of the time in an earlier analysis. The authors judged a highly shared variant cluster likely a sequencing artifact.

The germline V gene encodes CDR1 DFQATT and CDR2 SNEGSKA (reference sequence). The CDR3 runs to 11 residues. With 5 bases removed from V and 6 bases from J, the gap between germline ends came to 11 bases. The PCR made use of 60 Vbeta and 13 Jbeta primers. The method was immunoSEQ multiplex PCR; TCRdb's version includes in-frame clones alone and lacks a portion of them. This repertoire comprises some 140,000 clones; its ten largest clones make up roughly 1.6%. The V and J genes are TRBV20-1 and TRBJ2-7; D may be TRBD2 (5 bases). This TCR came from a woman aged 40 to 55 in good health and CMV-seronegative. The material sequenced was PBMCs. CDR3 loop: CSADYNTEQYF. The CDR3 nucleotides are TGCAGTGCTGACTACAATACCGAGCAGTACTTC.